The 5 T cell receptor beta chains below all came from one sample that was sequenced in a study of T cells in Graves' hyperthyroidism and ophthalmopathy. Researchers took RNA transcripts and amplified the TCR beta CDR3 regions from them. TCR CDR3 regions were first amplified by RT-PCR with HTBI primers. TCRdb used MiXCR to reprocess the multiplex PCR reads, holding one entry per CDR3 protein. The repertoire holds roughly 180,000 distinct CDR3 sequences, with about a tenth as singletons. Material: blood. The source is a young woman with Graves' hyperthyroidism that later progressed to Graves' ophthalmopathy.

This clonotype was observed at least ten times. The chain links TRBV6-2 or TRBV6-3 to TRBJ1-3; D gene unclear. Trimming shortened V by 4 bases and J by 4 bases, and 14 bases separated the two germline ends. The CDR3 is 15 amino acids. Germline CDR1 reads MNHEY; CDR2 reads SVGEGT. The CDR3 DNA follows: TGTGCCAGCAGTTGGGGTCAGATATCCGGAAACACCATATATTTT. Protein product: CASSWGQISGNTIYF.

This clonotype was seen many times. The chain combines TRBV2 with TRBJ1-1, with D maybe TRBD1 (6 bases). The germline CDR1 and CDR2 sequences are SNHLY and FYNNEI. The length of the CDR3 is 15 residues. Trimming took 0 bases from V and 8 from J, leaving 16 bases between them. For the CDR3, the DNA is TGTGCCAGCAGTGAAGCTGGCCGGGGGCTCATAGAAGCTTTCTTT. Residues: CASSEAGRGLIEAFF.

This clonotype was counted only a few times. The chain combines TRBV7-2 with TRBJ2-2, with D unclear. Deletions cut 1 base from V and 6 bases from J, with 12 bases between. CDR1 SGHTA and CDR2 FQGNSA come from the germline V gene. The CDR3 spans 15 residues. The chain's CDR3 is CASSLVHVSAGELFF. CDR3 bases: TGTGCCAGCAGCTTAGTTCACGTAAGCGCCGGGGAGCTGTTTTTT.

This clonotype was counted many times. J is TRBJ2-5 and V is TRBV10-2, with D uncertain. The ends were cut back, 0 bases at V and 6 bases at J, with 11 bases in the middle. CDR3 length: 14 amino acids. CDR1 and CDR2 (germline): WSHSY, SAAADI. CDR3 DNA sequence: TGCGCCAGCAGTGAGTCGAAAGGCGGACAGACCCAGTACTTC. Translated, it gives CASSESKGGQTQYF.

This clonotype has a count of ten or more. The V call is TRBV28, the J call TRBJ2-7; 11 nucleotides match TRBD2. CDR3 length equals 18 residues. Germline V gene sequence: CDR1 MDHEN, CDR2 SYDVKM. V shed 4 bases and J 0 bases; nucleotides not matched to a gene: 11. CDR3 DNA sequence: TGTGCCAGCAGTTCCCCTCTTACTACTAGCGGGAGCTCCTACGAGCAGTACTTC. Translation: CASSSPLTTSGSSYEQYF.